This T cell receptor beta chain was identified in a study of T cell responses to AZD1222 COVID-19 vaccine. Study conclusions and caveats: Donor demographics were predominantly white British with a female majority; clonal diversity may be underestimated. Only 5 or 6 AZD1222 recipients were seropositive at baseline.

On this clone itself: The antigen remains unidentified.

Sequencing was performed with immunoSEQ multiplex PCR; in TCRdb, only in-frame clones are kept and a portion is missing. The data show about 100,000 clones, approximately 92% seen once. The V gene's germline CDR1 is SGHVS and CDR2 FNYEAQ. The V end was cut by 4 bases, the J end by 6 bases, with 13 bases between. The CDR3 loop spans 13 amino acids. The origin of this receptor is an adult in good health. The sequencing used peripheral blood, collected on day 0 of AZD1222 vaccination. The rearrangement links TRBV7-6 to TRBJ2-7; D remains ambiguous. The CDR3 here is CASSSPNGVEQYF. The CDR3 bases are TGTGCCAGCAGCTCCCCCAATGGGGTCGAGCAGTACTTC.